The source of this T cell receptor (beta chain) is a study of T-cell reconstitution after alpha-beta-depleted transplantation in children. Library preparation (for TCRbeta) was performed with unique molecular identifiers. TCRdb re-analysed the PCR reads in MiXCR, keeping a single row per CDR3 protein. The table has about 610,000 distinct CDR3 sequences, more than 9% seen once. Deletions cut 5 bases from V and 2 bases from J, with 17 bases between. The CDR3 totals 16 residues. Germline V CDR1 and CDR2: SGHTA, FQGNSA. The chain recombines TRBV7-2 with TRBJ2-3, with a weak D call TRBD2 (6 bases). This sequence was found in a human donor who donated a stem cell graft to a child with acute myeloid leukemia. This specimen consisted of PBMCs from the stem cell graft donor, obtained from the stem cell graft. CDR3 sequence reads: CASSPQPGLSTDTQYF. CDR3 coding DNA: TGTGCCAGCAGCCCTCAACCGGGACTTTCCACAGATACGCAGTATTTT. Looking up the rest from reference TRBV7-2 and TRBJ2-3 gives the full variable domain: GAGVSQSPSNKVTEKGKDVELRCDPISGHTALYWYRQSLGQGLEFLIYFQGNSAPDKSGLPSDRFSAERTGGSVSTLTIQRTQQEDSAVYLCASSPQPGLSTDTQYFGPGTRLTVL.